This T cell receptor (beta chain) is drawn from a study of blood T cell repertoires in COVID-19. Study details: Donors in the United States, Italy and Spain gave samples during acute or convalescent COVID-19. PBMCs, B-cell-depleted T cells, or T cells were the source of the cDNA or gDNA that made up the material.

Only in-frame clones appear in the TCRdb table, and some are missing; sequencing was by immunoSEQ multiplex PCR. Of over 250,000 clones listed, approximately 85% are singletons. Germline CDR1 MNHEY, CDR2 SVGAGI. The CDR3 is made up of 15 amino acids. V was clipped by 2 bases and J by 1 base, with 11 bases between them. Living in about 25 US areas, the participants were between roughly 18 and 95 years of age. This clone was picked up a small number of times. This sequence joins TRBV6-5 and TRBJ2-5; D not resolved. The sequence came from a woman younger than 45 who had recovered from COVID-19. The sample comprised PBMCs or T cells enriched from blood (not recorded which). This chain's CDR3 is CASSYGAAPQETQYF. For the CDR3, the DNA is TGTGCCAGCAGTTACGGTGCGGCCCCCCAAGAGACCCAGTACTTC.